This entry is about one T cell receptor (beta chain). Its matching antigen is unknown. Researchers ran the PCR with 60 Vbeta and 13 Jbeta primers. Source study methods: Roughly 76 million unique TCR beta chains, roughly 11 million of them shared, were counted by a later analysis. Clones were sequenced by immunoSEQ multiplex PCR, and TCRdb holds only the in-frame ones, with some missing. V and J calls plus clone size are reproduced from that table; the DNA served to infer D and trimming. The sample consists of under 150,000 clones, around 78% of them appearing once. The sample belongs to a study of cytomegalovirus exposure and HLA in healthy donors. The study, taken as a whole, reports: Most TCR sequences were seen very rarely across donors, but some public TCRs occurred in many. TCR beta V- and J-gene trimming, according to a later analysis, was linked to a missense DCLRE1C variant. Immune exposure was documented only through CMV serostatus.

There are 14 residues in the CDR3. V dropped 6 bases and J dropped 4; count of bases not matched to a gene: 6. CDR1 is MRHNA, CDR2 SNTAGT, per germline. Material for sequencing was PBMCs. The origin of this receptor is a woman aged 40 to 50 in good health and CMV-seropositive. The chain uses TRBV6-4 and TRBJ2-1; 7 nucleotides agree with TRBD1. The CDR3 region is CASSHGTVYNEQFF. The CDR3 DNA reads as TGTGCCAGCAGCCACGGGACAGTTTACAATGAGCAGTTCTTC.